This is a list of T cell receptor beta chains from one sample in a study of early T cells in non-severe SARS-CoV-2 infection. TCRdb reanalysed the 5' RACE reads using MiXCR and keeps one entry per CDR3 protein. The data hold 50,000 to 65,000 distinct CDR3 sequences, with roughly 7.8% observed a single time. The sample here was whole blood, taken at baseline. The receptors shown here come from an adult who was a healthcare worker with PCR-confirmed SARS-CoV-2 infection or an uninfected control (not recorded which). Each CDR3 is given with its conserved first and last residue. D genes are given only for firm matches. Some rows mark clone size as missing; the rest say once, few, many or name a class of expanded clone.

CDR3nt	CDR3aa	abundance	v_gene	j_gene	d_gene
TGTGCCAGCAGTTCAAGACAGGGTAGACAGTTCTTC	CASSSRQGRQFF	few	TRBV12-3/TRBV12-4	TRBJ2-1	TRBD1
TGTGCCAGCAGTTTAGGGGCAGGGGGAATCGAGCAGTACTTC	CASSLGAGGIEQYF	NA	TRBV28	TRBJ2-7	TRBD1
TGTGCCAGCAGTTCGGACGGAAACTATAACACTGAAGCTTTCTTT	CASSSDGNYNTEAFF	medium-sized	TRBV7-2	TRBJ1-1	NA
TGTGCCAGCAGCCGGGGACTAGCGGGAGGCGAGCAGTTCTTC	CASSRGLAGGEQFF	few	TRBV7-2	TRBJ2-1	TRBD2
TGTGCCAGCACCCGGGCAGTTAATGAAAAACTGTTTTTT	CASTRAVNEKLFF	NA	TRBV7-9	TRBJ1-4	NA
TGTGCCAGCAGTGAACTCCCCTCGACAGGGAATGAAAAACTGTTTTTT	CASSELPSTGNEKLFF	few	TRBV2	TRBJ1-4	TRBD1
TGCAGTGTTAGTGGGGAGTCCTACGAGCAGTACTTC	CSVSGESYEQYF	NA	TRBV20-1	TRBJ2-7	NA
TGCAGTGCTAGAGTCAGGAGACTAGCGATTCTGGGCAATGAGCAGTTCTTC	CSARVRRLAILGNEQFF	many	TRBV20-1	TRBJ2-1	TRBD2
TGTGCCAGCAGTGAGGTAAGGGGCCGCCAGGAGCAGTTCTTC	CASSEVRGRQEQFF	many	TRBV6-1	TRBJ2-1	NA
TGTGCCATCCGCCCGGGACAGGGCCAAGAGACCCAGTACTTC	CAIRPGQGQETQYF	NA	TRBV10-3	TRBJ2-5	TRBD1